The 5 T cell receptor beta chains presented below share a single source sample, sequenced in a study of T cells after yellow fever vaccination. Each CDR3 protein is one row after TCRdb ran MiXCR on the 5' RACE reads. The sample lists more than 250,000 distinct CDR3 sequences, 6.8% occurring once. The material sequenced was PBMCs, taken more than 40 days after the first yellow fever vaccination. The receptor source for this set is a man younger than 30 who received the YFV17D yellow fever vaccine.

The gene calls are TRBV5-1 and TRBJ2-1; TRBD1 aligns across 8 bases. V gave up 4 bases and J gave up 3 bases; unmatched junction bases: 21. CDR1 is SGHRS and CDR2 is YFSETQ in the germline V gene. The length of the CDR3 is 20 residues. CDR3 sequence reads: CASSIQASGGGGTRYNEQFF. CDR3 sequence (DNA): TGCGCCAGCAGCATACAAGCCTCAGGGGGCGGAGGAACCCGCTACAATGAGCAGTTCTTC.

V and J are TRBV7-2 and TRBJ1-2; tentative D call: TRBD1 (5 bases). This CDR3 spans 14 amino acids. Germline loops: CDR1 SGHTA, CDR2 FQGNSA. V was shortened by 5 bases and J by 8 bases, with 18 bases between the two germline ends. The CDR3 loop reads CASSLVGARGGYTF. Here the CDR3 DNA reads TGTGCCAGCAGCCTCGTCGGGGCCCGGGGCGGCTACACCTTC.

This clonotype has a handful of counts. V gene TRBV20-1 combines with J gene TRBJ2-7; D possibly corresponds to TRBD1 (6 bases). The CDR3 contains 15 residues. In germline, CDR1 is DFQATT, CDR2 SNEGSKA (reference sequence). Trimming removed 0 bases at V and 4 bases at J, with 16 bases between. The CDR3 here is CSARDRRGRWYEQYF. CDR3 DNA sequence: TGCAGTGCTAGAGATCGCAGGGGAAGATGGTACGAGCAGTACTTC.

The J gene is TRBJ2-7, the V gene TRBV28, with 7 bases fitting TRBD2. Per the germline V gene, CDR1 is MDHEN and CDR2 is SYDVKM. There are 15 residues in the CDR3. After removal of 5 bases from V and 0 bases from J, the junction contained 7 bases not matched to a gene. The CDR3 protein is CASSVAGANSYEQYF. The DNA of the CDR3 is TGTGCCAGCAGTGTAGCGGGTGCAAACTCCTACGAGCAGTACTTC.

This clonotype was seen only a few times. V and J are TRBV5-5 and TRBJ2-3, with 9 bases matching TRBD2. V lost 4 bases and J lost 0; bases outside the gene matches: 6. Germline V gives CDR1 SGHKS, CDR2 YYEKEE (reference sequence). The CDR3 runs to 16 residues. Written as DNA, the CDR3 is TGTGCCAGCAGCATAGTAGCGGGGGTTAGCACAGATACGCAGTATTTT. It codes for CASSIVAGVSTDTQYF.